This T cell receptor (beta chain) was recovered during a study of identical twins. This clonotype was seen at least ten times. What it binds is unknown. Germline loops: CDR1 ENHRY, CDR2 SYGVKD. Trimming cost V 6 bases and J 5 bases, with 14 bases left between them. The CDR3 runs 15 residues. One entry per CDR3 protein results from TCRdb running MiXCR on the 5' RACE reads. The sample carries about 700,000 distinct CDR3 sequences, over 5% recorded once. Study findings and constraints: Insertions ran lower in abundant cord blood beta clonotypes, though not in memory repertoires. Possibly, invariant MAIT and iNKT cells partly confounded zero-insertion analyses.

The clonotype comes from a young man in good health. The V call is TRBV10-3, the J call TRBJ1-6; perhaps TRBD1 as D (6 bases). Sequencing was done on a sample of naive T cells sorted from blood. Here the CDR3 reads CAISDGAGDNSPLHF. The CDR3 DNA reads TGTGCCATCAGCGATGGGGCAGGGGATAATTCACCCCTCCACTTT.